This TCR beta chain was recovered during a study of blood T cell repertoires in COVID-19. Turning to the study itself: The samples span acute and convalescent COVID-19 from the United States, Italy and Spain. T cells, B-cell-depleted T cells, or PBMCs provided the cDNA or gDNA that served as material.

The data were produced by immunoSEQ multiplex PCR, yet TCRdb's version contains in-frame clones alone and is incomplete. The repertoire holds about 24,000 clones, with 70% to 90% as singletons. In Seattle, patients joined the study during active infection and were tracked longitudinally. This CDR3 comprises 16 residues. With V trimmed by 6 bases and J by 3 bases, 9 bases remained unmatched. Germline-derived CDR1 and CDR2 are KGHDR and SFDVKD. The TCR was taken from an older woman with COVID-19, enrolled during active disease. The V call is TRBV24-1, the J call TRBJ2-1; 8 bases agree with TRBD2. The sample consisted of peripheral blood. In nucleotides, the CDR3 is TGTGCCACCAGTTCCAGCGGGGGACAACTCTACAATGAGCAGTTCTTC. Protein: CATSSSGGQLYNEQFF.